This T cell receptor beta chain was recorded in a study of PD-L1 blockade in urothelial cancer. About the research overall: Individuals in the cohort had been given 0 to 3 earlier chemotherapy regimens.

The sample's time point: pretreatment peripheral blood. Patients in the study were battling locally advanced or metastatic urothelial carcinoma. Study-level findings and limits: Expansion of tumor-associated blood clones at 3 weeks was greater in durable-benefit patients. Better survival was predicted when blood TCR clonality before treatment fell below the median.

Worth noting for this clone: What it binds is not known. Other DNA sequences of this sample code for an identical CDR3.

Using immunoSEQ multiplex PCR, the repertoire was profiled, and TCRdb retains in-frame clones only, with some absent. Among about 55,000 clones listed, around 72% were seen once. The germline gives CDR1 LGHNA, CDR2 YSLEER. Deletions cut 0 bases from V and 1 base from J, with 7 bases between. The CDR3 sequence is 15 residues long. The clonotype comes from a man aged 65 to 85 with urothelial cancer. The gene calls are TRBV4-3 and TRBJ1-5; weak D call: TRBD1 (5 bases). Sample: PBMCs, taken around atezolizumab (anti-PD-L1) treatment. The CDR3 is CASSQDRGSNQPQHF. The CDR3 DNA reads as TGCGCCAGCAGCCAAGATCGGGGGAGCAATCAGCCCCAGCATTTT.